This T cell receptor (beta chain) was recorded in a study of vaccination and CD4 T cells after COVID-19 (dated by TCRdb to 2021 to 2024). Turning to the overall study: Convalescent patients had a positive SARS-CoV-2 result on nasal swab PCR, and of these patients, several had mild disease and one had severe disease. The convalescent cohort included six males and four females, with two Hispanic individuals, seven Caucasians, two Asians and one multiracial person. Each participant got two doses of either the Pfizer-BioNTech BNT162b2 vaccine (n=8) or the Moderna mRNA-1273 vaccine (n=2). Post-COVID blood samples were collected from convalescent patients a median of roughly 100 days after diagnosis, with a range of about 30 to 161 days. Post-vaccine blood samples were collected a median of approximately eleven weeks after the second vaccine dose, ranging from about 14 to 241 days. Culture stimuli were overlapping spike peptide pools from SARS-CoV-2 and from the common cold coronaviruses HCoV-NL63, HCoV-OC43 and HCoV-229E. In control cultures, a CEFX viral epitope pool was used as positive control, an HIV-1 Nef peptide pool was used as negative control, or no peptide was added. In some eleven COVID-19 convalescent patients and a handful of infection-naive healthy vaccine recipients, researchers compared the spike-specific CD4+ TCR repertoire from before mRNA vaccination with the repertoire from after. Paper-wide results and their limitations: The median count of SARS-CoV-2-reactive clonotypes went up from under 25 after infection to approximately 40 after vaccination, although the change was not significant. Among convalescent patients, a median about 90% of the SARS-CoV-2-reactive clones seen after vaccination appeared only after vaccination, which suggests priming specific to the vaccine. In convalescent patients, nearly all vaccine-specific clones (304 of 307) were found to be mono-reactive for SARS-CoV-2 spike rather than cross-reactive with common cold coronaviruses. The number of convalescent patients in the study was relatively small, and the study did not examine early timepoints following natural infection.

Library method: PCR. TCR sequencing of DNA from cultured CD4+ T cells used the Oncomine TCR Beta short-read assay at the Johns Hopkins FTIC core. The QIAamp micro DNA kit was used to extract genomic DNA from the cultured CD4+ T cells. Oncomine TCR Beta libraries made from cultured CD4+ T cells were pooled using unique dual indexes and sequenced on an Illumina iSeq 100. Per the authors' processing: Non-productive sequences were removed, and CDR3s not starting with C, not ending with F or W, or shorter than 7 amino acids were discarded. The MANAFEST web application was used to identify antigen-specific clonotypes by comparing peptide-stimulated wells against reference wells and other culture wells. For a clone to be called positive, the clone needed an FDR below 0.05, an odds ratio above 5, and a productive frequency above 0.1% in at least two of three replicate wells. A clonotype was classed as cross-reactive if the clonotype showed significant expansion both in SARS-CoV-2 spike wells and in at least one common cold coronavirus spike condition. Using R version 3.6.1, CDR3 homology was evaluated through Levenshtein distances (stringdist) along with unrooted phylogenetic trees (ape). TCRdb ran its own pipeline on the public reads, namely fastp trimming at Q25 and MiXCR clone calling, and kept in-frame beta chains. Rows are unified per CDR3 protein, each entry keeping the most common DNA and genes. TCRdb's processing, not the authors', yielded these V and J calls. This sample comprises 20,000 to 25,000 distinct CDR3 sequences, approximately 50% of them detected only once. The ten most abundant clones make up 6.1% of the sample.

About this clonotype itself: Its antigen remains unidentified. No base-level quality is on record; no much larger clone is a single base apart.

The treatment or condition label for this specimen denotes: roughly 11-day PBMC culture with coronavirus spike peptide pools or control peptides (ViraFEST assay). The ViraFEST assay, used in the study, expanded antigen-specific T cells with peptide pools and then identified the expanded clonotypes through TCR sequencing. The convalescent patients' positive SARS-CoV-2 PCR tests were from March to December 2020, which was before the Alpha, Beta and Delta variants emerged in the United States. Two million PBMCs per well were cultured in IMDM with about 5% human AB serum and approximately 9.8 IU/ml IL-2, plus 10 ug/ml peptide pools. On days 3 and 7, half of the culture medium was replaced with fresh IL-2-containing medium. Once the cells had been in culture for over 9 days, the EasySep CD4+ T cell isolation kit was used to isolate CD4+ T cells by negative selection. PBMCs were separated from whole blood using Ficoll-Paque Plus gradient centrifugation and then either used fresh or cryopreserved at -140C. In general, triplicate wells were set up for every culture condition.

Sequenced sample: CD4+ T cells from blood, cultured in vitro. The sequence was collected from a human donor who had recovered from COVID-19.

The bases read TGCGCCAGCAGCCAAGATTGGACTAGCGGGAGGGCCAGGGCCAAAAACATTCAGTACTTC. This translates into CASSQDWTSGRARAKNIQYF. The chain couples TRBV4-3 to TRBJ2-4, with 15 middle bases fitting TRBD2. The germline V gene gives CDR1 as LGHNA and CDR2 as YSLEER. Clipping removes 0 bases from V and 1 base from J, with 7 as the unmatched junction base count. The CDR3, from cysteine to phenylalanine, totals 20 residues. Here the CDR3 DNA is all that survives: 60 bases in frame from base 1.